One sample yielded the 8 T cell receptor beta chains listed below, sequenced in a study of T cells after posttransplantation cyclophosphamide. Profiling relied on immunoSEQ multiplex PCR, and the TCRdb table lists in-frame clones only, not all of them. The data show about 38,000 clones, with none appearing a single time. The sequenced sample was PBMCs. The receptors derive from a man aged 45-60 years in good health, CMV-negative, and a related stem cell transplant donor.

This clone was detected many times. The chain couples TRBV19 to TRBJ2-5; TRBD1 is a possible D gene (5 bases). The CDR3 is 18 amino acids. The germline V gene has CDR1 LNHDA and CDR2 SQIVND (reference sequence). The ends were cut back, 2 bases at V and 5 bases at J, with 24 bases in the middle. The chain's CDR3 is CASSISPPSRAVGETQYF. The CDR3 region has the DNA TGTGCCAGTAGTATATCACCCCCCTCCAGGGCGGTGGGCGAGACCCAGTACTTC.

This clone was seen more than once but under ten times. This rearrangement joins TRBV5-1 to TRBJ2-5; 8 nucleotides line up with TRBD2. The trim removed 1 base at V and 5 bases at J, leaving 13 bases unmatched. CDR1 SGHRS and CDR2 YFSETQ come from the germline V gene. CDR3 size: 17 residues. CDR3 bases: TGCGCCAGCAGCTTGTACGGGGGGGGAGGGTCGGTGGAGACCCAGTACTTC. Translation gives CASSLYGGGGSVETQYF.

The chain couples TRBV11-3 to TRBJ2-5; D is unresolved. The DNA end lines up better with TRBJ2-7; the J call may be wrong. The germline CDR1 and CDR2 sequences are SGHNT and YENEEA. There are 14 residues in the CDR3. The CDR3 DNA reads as TGTGCCAGCAGCTTAGCAGGAACGGCCTACGAGCAGTACTTC. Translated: CASSLAGTAYEQYF.

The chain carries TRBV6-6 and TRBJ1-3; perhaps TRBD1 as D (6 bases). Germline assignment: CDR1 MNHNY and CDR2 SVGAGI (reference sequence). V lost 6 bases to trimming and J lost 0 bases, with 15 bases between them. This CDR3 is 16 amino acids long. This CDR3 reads CASRITTGHSGNTIYF. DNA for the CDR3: TGTGCCAGCAGAATAACGACAGGACACTCTGGAAACACCATATATTTT.

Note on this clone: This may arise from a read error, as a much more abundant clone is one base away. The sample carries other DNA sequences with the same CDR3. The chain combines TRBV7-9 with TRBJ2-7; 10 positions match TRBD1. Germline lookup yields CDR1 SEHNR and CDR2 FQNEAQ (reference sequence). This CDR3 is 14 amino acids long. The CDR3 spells CASSPWDRGDEQYF. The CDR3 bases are TGTGCCAGCAGCCCCTGGGACAGGGGAGACGAGCAGTATTTC.

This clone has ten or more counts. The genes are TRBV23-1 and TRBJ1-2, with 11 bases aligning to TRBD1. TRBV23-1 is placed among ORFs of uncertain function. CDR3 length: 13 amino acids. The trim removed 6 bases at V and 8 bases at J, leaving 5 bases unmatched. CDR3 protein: CASRGTGGCGYTF. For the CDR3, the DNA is TGCGCCAGCAGAGGGACAGGGGGTTGCGGCTACACCTTC.

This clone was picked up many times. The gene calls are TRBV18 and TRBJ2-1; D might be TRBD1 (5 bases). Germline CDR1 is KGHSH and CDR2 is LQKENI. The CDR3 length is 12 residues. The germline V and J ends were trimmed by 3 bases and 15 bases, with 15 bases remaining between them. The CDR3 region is CASSPRTTTGFF. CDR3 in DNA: TGTGCCAGCTCACCTCGGACAACCACGGGGTTCTTC.

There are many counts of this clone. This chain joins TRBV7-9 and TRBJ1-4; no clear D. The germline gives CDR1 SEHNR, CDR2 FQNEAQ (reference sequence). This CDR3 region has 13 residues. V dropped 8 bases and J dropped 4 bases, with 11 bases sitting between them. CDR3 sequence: CASEGGGNEKLFF. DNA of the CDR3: TGTGCCAGCGAGGGAGGAGGTAATGAAAAACTGTTTTTT.